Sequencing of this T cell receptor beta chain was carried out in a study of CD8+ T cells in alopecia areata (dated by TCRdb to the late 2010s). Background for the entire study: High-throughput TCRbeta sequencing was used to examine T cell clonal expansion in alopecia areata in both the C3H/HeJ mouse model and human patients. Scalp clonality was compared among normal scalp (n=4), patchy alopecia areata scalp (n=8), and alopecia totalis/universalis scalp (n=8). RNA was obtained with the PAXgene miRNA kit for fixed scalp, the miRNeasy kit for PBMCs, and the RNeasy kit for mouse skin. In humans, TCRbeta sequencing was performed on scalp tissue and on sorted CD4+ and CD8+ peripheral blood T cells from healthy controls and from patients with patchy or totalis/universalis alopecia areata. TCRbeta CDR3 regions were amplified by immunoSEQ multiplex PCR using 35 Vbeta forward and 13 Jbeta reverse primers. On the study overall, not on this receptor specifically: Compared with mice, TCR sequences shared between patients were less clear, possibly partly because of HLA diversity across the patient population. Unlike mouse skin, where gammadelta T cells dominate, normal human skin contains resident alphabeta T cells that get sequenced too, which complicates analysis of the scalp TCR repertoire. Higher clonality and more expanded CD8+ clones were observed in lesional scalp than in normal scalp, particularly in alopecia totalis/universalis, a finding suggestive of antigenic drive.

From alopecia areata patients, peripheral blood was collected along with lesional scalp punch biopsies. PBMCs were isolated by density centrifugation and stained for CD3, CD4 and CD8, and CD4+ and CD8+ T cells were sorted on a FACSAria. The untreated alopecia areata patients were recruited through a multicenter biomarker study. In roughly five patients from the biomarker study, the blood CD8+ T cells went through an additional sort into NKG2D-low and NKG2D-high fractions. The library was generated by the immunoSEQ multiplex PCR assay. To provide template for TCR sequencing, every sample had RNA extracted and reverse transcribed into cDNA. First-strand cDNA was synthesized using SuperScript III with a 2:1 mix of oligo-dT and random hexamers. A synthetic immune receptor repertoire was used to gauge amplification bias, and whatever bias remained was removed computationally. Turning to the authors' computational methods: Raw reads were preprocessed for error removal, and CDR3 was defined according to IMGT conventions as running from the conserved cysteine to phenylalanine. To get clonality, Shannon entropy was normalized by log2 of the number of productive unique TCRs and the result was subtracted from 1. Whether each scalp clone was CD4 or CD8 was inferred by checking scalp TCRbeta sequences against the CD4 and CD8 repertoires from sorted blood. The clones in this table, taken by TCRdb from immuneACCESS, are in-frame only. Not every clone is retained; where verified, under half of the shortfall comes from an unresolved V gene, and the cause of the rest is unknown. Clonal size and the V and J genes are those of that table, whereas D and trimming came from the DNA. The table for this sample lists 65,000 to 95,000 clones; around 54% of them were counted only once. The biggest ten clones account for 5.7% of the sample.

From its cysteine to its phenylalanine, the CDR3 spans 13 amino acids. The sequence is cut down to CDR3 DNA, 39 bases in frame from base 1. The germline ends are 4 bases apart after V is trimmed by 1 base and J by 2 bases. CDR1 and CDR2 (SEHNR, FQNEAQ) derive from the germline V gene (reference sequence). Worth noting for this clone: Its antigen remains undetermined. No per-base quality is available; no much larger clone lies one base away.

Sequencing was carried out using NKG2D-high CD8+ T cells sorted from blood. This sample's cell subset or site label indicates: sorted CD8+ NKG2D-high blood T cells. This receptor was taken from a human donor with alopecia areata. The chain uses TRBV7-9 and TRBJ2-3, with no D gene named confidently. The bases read TGTGCCAGCAGCTTAGTAGTCACAGATACGCAGTATTTT. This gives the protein CASSLVVTDTQYF.